This TCR beta chain was found in a study of T cells in localized non-small cell lung cancer. V was cut by 6 bases and J by 4 bases, with 15 bases left in between. The CDR3 runs 15 residues. In germline, CDR1 is MGHDK, CDR2 SYGVNS. Generated by immunoSEQ multiplex PCR, the TCRdb table keeps only in-frame clones and is missing some. The table records about 4,800 clones, 55% of them present only once. The material was lymph node tissue, obtained before any cancer treatment. The receptor comes from a male donor at least 60 years old with stage I squamous cell lung carcinoma. V gene TRBV25-1 combines with J gene TRBJ2-2; weak D call: TRBD2 (6 bases). CDR3 region: CASRADGSATGELFF. The CDR3 bases are TGTGCCAGCAGGGCGGACGGGAGTGCCACCGGGGAGCTGTTTTTT.